This T cell receptor beta chain was found in a study of blood T cells in healthy people across ages. General study points: PBMCs left unsorted prevented a conclusive naive versus antigen-experienced comparison.

V dropped 6 bases and J dropped 4 bases, with 8 bases sitting between them. This CDR3 spans 12 amino acids. Donor samples were obtained from healthy Caucasian individuals from Russia, aged about 6 to 95. Total RNA was extracted at no less than 6 micrograms per sample. A J-beta primer mix and a sample-barcoded 5' primer were used in a second PCR of about 6 to 12 cycles. MiXCR, run by TCRdb on the 5' RACE reads, gives a single entry per CDR3 protein. In the table there are about 730,000 distinct CDR3 sequences, 40% to 45% of which are singletons. On this clonotype: Its antigen is undetermined.

This TCR was sampled from a woman aged 55-70 years in good health. The sample was blood. The V call is TRBV12-3 or TRBV12-4, the J call TRBJ2-3; D is unclear. CDR3 DNA: TGTGCCAGCAGATTTACGTCAGATACGCAGTATTTT. This gives the protein CASRFTSDTQYF.